These 9 T cell receptor beta chains came from one sample sequenced in a study of T cells after posttransplantation cyclophosphamide. Sampled 1 year posttransplant, controls received myeloablative marrow transplants, methotrexate and a calcineurin inhibitor. Profiled with immunoSEQ multiplex PCR; TCRdb holds only in-frame clones, not every one. Here the sample spans 21,000 or so clones, just over 85% being singletons. The input for sequencing was PBMCs, taken 362 days after allogeneic stem cell transplant with calcineurin inhibitor and methotrexate. The source of these receptors is a female patient aged 25-39 years who received an allogeneic stem cell transplant from an unrelated donor, was CMV-positive, and had acute and chronic GVHD. The T cells may come from the graft donor.

This chain joins TRBV30 and TRBJ2-7, with D perhaps matching TRBD2 (5 bases). The V end was cut by 4 bases, the J end by 1 base, with 29 bases between. Germline CDR1 reads GTSNPN; CDR2 reads SVGIG (reference sequence). The CDR3 is 19 residues long. CDR3 DNA: TGTGCCTGGAACCGGCGGGCCACCAGGCCTTTGTCCTTATCCTACGAGCAGTACTTC. Protein product: CAWNRRATRPLSLSYEQYF.

The chain uses TRBV5-1 and TRBJ1-6; TRBD1 might be the D (5 bases). CDR1 and CDR2 (germline): SGHRS, YFSETQ. The CDR3 has 13 residues. The ends were cut back, 6 bases at V and 10 bases at J, with 14 bases in the middle. CDR3 loop: CASTVTGGSPLHF. CDR3 bases: TGCGCCAGCACGGTAACCGGGGGATCACCCCTCCACTTT.

The gene calls are TRBV6-6 and TRBJ1-2; a possible D gene is TRBD1 (5 bases). V shed 6 bases and J shed 8 bases, with 19 bases lying between them. The germline CDR1 and CDR2 sequences are MNHNY and SVGAGI (reference sequence). This CDR3 is built from 14 residues. This CDR3 reads CASSPPFSQGGYTF. CDR3 in DNA: TGTGCCAGCAGCCCCCCTTTCTCTCAGGGAGGCTACACCTTC.

A single count supports this clone. V gene TRBV7-2 combines with J gene TRBJ1-1; possible D gene TRBD1, 6 bases. V dropped 6 bases and J dropped 8 bases, with 16 bases sitting between them. This CDR3 contains 13 residues. Germline CDR1 is SGHTA and CDR2 is FQGNSA. The CDR3 DNA reads as TGTGCCAGCAGTCCAAGGCGAGACAGGGAAGCTTTCTTT. It yields the protein CASSPRRDREAFF.

The J gene is TRBJ2-7, the V gene TRBV10-2; 8 positions agree with TRBD1. The CDR3 covers 15 residues. The J segment lost 2 bases and the V segment lost 6 bases, leaving 9 bases of the junction unmatched. CDR1 and CDR2 from the germline V gene are WSHSY and SAAADI. The CDR3 loop is CASRETGTGPYEQYF. DNA for the CDR3: TGCGCCAGCAGGGAGACCGGGACAGGACCCTACGAGCAGTACTTC.

This clone was observed a single time. The chain recombines TRBV5-4 with TRBJ2-2; 8 nucleotides line up with TRBD1. This CDR3 is 15 amino acids long. Trimming cost V 4 bases and J 1 base; bases outside gene matches: 3. CDR1 is SGHNT and CDR2 is YYREEE in the germline V gene (reference sequence). The CDR3 region has the DNA TGTGCCAGCAGCCGGACAGGGAGGAACACCGGGGAGCTGTTTTTT. It is translated as CASSRTGRNTGELFF.

The J gene is TRBJ2-1, the V gene TRBV6-5, with D possibly matching TRBD2 (5 bases). Deletions cut 4 bases from V and 4 bases from J, with 8 bases between. The CDR3 spans 13 residues. Germline V gene data show CDR1 as MNHEY and CDR2 as SVGAGI. The CDR3 protein is CASSSAGYNEQFF. In DNA form, the CDR3 reads TGTGCCAGCAGTTCCGCGGGTTACAATGAGCAGTTCTTC.

The rearrangement links TRBV28 to TRBJ2-1, with a possible D match to TRBD2 (6 bases). Trimming cost V 6 bases and J 8 bases, with 20 bases left between them. Per germline, CDR1 MDHEN and CDR2 SYDVKM. The CDR3 spans 15 residues. CDR3 protein: CASRRSGPTPHEQFF. For the CDR3, the DNA is TGTGCCAGCAGACGGAGCGGGCCAACCCCCCATGAGCAGTTCTTC.

The genes are TRBV27 and TRBJ1-1; TRBD1 matches at 8 bases. CDR3 length equals 15 residues. Germline V gene sequence: CDR1 MNHEY, CDR2 SMNVEV (reference sequence). The ends lost 6 bases at V and 1 base at J; junction bases unmatched: 7. CDR3 sequence (DNA): TGTGCCAGCAGCCGAGGACAGGGTTGGAACACTGAAGCTTTCTTT. Its protein product is CASSRGQGWNTEAFF.